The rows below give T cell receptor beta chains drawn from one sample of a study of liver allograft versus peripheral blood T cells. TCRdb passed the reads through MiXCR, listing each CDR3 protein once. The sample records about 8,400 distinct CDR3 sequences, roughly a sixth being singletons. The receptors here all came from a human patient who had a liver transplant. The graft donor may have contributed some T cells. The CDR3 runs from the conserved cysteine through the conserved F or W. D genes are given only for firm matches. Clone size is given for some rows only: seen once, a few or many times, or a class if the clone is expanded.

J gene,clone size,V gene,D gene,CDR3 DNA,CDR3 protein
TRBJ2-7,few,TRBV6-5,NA,TGTGCCAGCAGTCCCTCAAGGAACTCCTACGAGCAGTACTTC,CASSPSRNSYEQYF
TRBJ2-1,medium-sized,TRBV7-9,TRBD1,TGTGCCAGCAGCTTAGCGGGACAGGTGATTAATGAGCAGTTCTTC,CASSLAGQVINEQFF
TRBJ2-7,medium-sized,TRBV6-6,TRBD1,TGTGCCAGCAGTCCGGGGACAGGCCAACTGGGGCGGTACTTC,CASSPGTGQLGRYF
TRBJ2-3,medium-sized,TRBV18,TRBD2,TGTGCCAGCTCACCACGGCTAGCGGGGGACACAGATACGCAGTATTTT,CASSPRLAGDTDTQYF
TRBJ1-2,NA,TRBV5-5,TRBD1,TGTGCCAGCAGCCCGACCGGACAGGGGGCGTCTGGCTACACCTTC,CASSPTGQGASGYTF
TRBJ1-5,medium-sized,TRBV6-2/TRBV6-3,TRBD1,TGTGCCAGCAGTTACGAGATACAGGGGGCGCGCAATCAGCCCCAGCATTTT,CASSYEIQGARNQPQHF
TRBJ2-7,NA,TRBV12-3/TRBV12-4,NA,TGTGCCAGCAGGCACCAAGGACAGATCTACGAGCAGTACTTC,CASRHQGQIYEQYF
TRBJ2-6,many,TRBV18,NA,TGTGCCAGCTCACCACAGTTCTCTGGGGCCAACGTCCTGACTTTC,CASSPQFSGANVLTF
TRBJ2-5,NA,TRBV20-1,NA,TGCAGTGTCCAAGAGTTGGGGGGGCGAGAGACCCAGTACTTC,CSVQELGGRETQYF
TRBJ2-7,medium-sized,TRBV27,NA,TGTGCCAGCAGTTTATCGTCCCCCCGGGGGACAGCGCCCTACGAGCAGTACTTC,CASSLSSPRGTAPYEQYF
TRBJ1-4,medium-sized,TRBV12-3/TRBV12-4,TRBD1,TGTGCCAGCACAGGGACAGGGTATGAAAAACTGTTTTTT,CASTGTGYEKLFF
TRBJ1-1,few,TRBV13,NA,TGTGCCAGCAGCTTGTGGGAGGGCACTGAAGCTTTCTTT,CASSLWEGTEAFF
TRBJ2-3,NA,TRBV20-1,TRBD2,TGCAGTGCTAGAGTACTGGGCCCGGGACTAGCTGTGGATACGCAGTATTTT,CSARVLGPGLAVDTQYF
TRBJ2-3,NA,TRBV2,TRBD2,TGTGCCAGTAACCTAGCGGAACTCACAGATACGCAGTATTTT,CASNLAELTDTQYF
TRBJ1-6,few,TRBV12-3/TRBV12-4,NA,TGTGCCAGCAGCCCAGGATTCTCCTATAATTCACCCCTCCACTTT,CASSPGFSYNSPLHF
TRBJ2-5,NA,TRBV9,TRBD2,TGTGCCAGCAGCGTAGCTGGGACTAGCAGCAGGGAGACCCAGTACTTC,CASSVAGTSSRETQYF
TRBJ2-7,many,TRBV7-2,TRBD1,TGTGCCAGCAGTCTGGACAGGGGCCCGCAGTACTTC,CASSLDRGPQYF
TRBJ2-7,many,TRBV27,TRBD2,TGTGCCAGCAGTTTTGGACTAGCGGGGGGCTCGAAGCAGTACTTC,CASSFGLAGGSKQYF
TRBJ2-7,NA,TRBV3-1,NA,TGTGCCAGCAGCCAAGATGACGCCGGAGAGAACGAGCAGTACTTC,CASSQDDAGENEQYF
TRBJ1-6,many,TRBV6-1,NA,TGTGCCAGCACCCGGGACTCCTCCTATAATTCACCCCTCCACTTT,CASTRDSSYNSPLHF
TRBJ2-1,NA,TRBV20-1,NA,TGCAGTGCTAGCCAGGAGGGAAACTACTACAATGAGCAGTTCTTC,CSASQEGNYYNEQFF
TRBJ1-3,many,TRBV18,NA,TGTGCCAGCTCACCCCGACAGGATTTTTCTGGAAACACCATATATTTT,CASSPRQDFSGNTIYF
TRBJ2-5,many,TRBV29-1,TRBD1,TGCAGCTATATCCTACAGGGGGCGGCTAAAGAGACCCAGTACTTC,CSYILQGAAKETQYF
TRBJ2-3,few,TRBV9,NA,TGTGCCAGCAGCGTCAGGGACACAGATACGCAGTATTTT,CASSVRDTDTQYF
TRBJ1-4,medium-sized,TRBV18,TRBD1,TGTGCCAGCTCACTTAGTGGACAGGATAATGAAAAACTGTTTTTT,CASSLSGQDNEKLFF
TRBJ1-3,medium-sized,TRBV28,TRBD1,TGTGCCAGCAGCCGAAAGGGACAGGGAAGGGGGACCATATATTTT,CASSRKGQGRGTIYF
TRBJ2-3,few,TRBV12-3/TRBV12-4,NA,TGTGCCAGCACCCCTTACAAGGGGTCCACAGATACGCAGTATTTT,CASTPYKGSTDTQYF
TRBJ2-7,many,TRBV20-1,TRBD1,TGCAGTGCTAGCCAGGGGGTCGCCTACGAGCAGTACTTC,CSASQGVAYEQYF
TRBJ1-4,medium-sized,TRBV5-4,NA,TGTTCCAAGCGGCAGGAACAAAATAATGAAAAACTGTTTTTT,CSKRQEQNNEKLFF
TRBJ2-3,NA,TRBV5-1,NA,TGCGCCAGCAGCTTGATCCAAACAGGGGACTACACAGATACGCAGTATTTT,CASSLIQTGDYTDTQYF
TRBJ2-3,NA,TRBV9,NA,TGTGCCAGCAGCGTATCCGCGATCACAGATACGCAGTATTTT,CASSVSAITDTQYF
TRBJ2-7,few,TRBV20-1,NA,TGCAGTGCCCTAGGGCGGGTAAGCTCCTACGAGCAGTACTTC,CSALGRVSSYEQYF
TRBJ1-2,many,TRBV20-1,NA,TGCAGTGCTAGCAAGGGTGCCTATGGCTACACCTTC,CSASKGAYGYTF
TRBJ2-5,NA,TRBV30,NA,TGTGCCTGGATCCACAACCGGGGACTTGGTGAAGAGACCCAGTACTTC,CAWIHNRGLGEETQYF
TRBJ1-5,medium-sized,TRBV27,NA,TGTGCCAGCAGTAACCAGGGTTTGGGCAATCAGCCCCAGCATTTT,CASSNQGLGNQPQHF
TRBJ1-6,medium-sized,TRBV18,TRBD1,TGTGCCAGCTCACCCTTTCGGACAGGCAGGAATTCACCCCTCCACTTT,CASSPFRTGRNSPLHF
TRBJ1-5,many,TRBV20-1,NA,TGCAGTGCCTCGTCTGGCGGGACCCCCAGCGATCAGCCCCAGCATTTT,CSASSGGTPSDQPQHF
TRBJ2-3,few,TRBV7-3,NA,TGTGCCAGCAGCTCCCAGGCTCAGGGGTTCACAGATACGCAGTATTTT,CASSSQAQGFTDTQYF
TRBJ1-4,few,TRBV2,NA,TGTGCCAGCAACAGGGACGATGAAAAACTGTTTTTT,CASNRDDEKLFF
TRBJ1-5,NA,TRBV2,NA,TGTGCCAGCAGTGACAGAAATCAGCCCCAGCATTTT,CASSDRNQPQHF
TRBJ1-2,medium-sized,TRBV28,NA,TGTGCCAGCAGTACCCTTAACAGGGATGGCTACACCTTC,CASSTLNRDGYTF
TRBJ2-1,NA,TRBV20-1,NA,TGCAGTGCTAGAGCACCCAGCGGGCGAAACAATGAGCAGTTCTTC,CSARAPSGRNNEQFF
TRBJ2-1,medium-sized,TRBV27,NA,TGTGCCAGCAGTTTTCGGACGGCTGATAGGGAGCAGTTCTTC,CASSFRTADREQFF
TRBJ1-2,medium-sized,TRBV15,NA,TGTGCCACCAGCAGAGATTTAGGGGATAGCTACACCTTC,CATSRDLGDSYTF
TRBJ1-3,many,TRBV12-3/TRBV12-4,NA,TGTGCCAGCAGTTTAGGGGAACCTGGAAACACCATATATTTT,CASSLGEPGNTIYF
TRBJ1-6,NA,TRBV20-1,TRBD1,TGCAGTGCTTCCCGAACCGGGACAGGGGGATCACCCCTCCACTTT,CSASRTGTGGSPLHF
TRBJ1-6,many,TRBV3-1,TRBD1,TGTGCCAGCAGCCAAGATCCGGGACAGGGGCAGTCACCCCTCCACTTT,CASSQDPGQGQSPLHF
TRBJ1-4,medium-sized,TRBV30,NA,TGTGCCTGGAGAAAGACCAATCTGGGACTTGCAACTAATGAAAAACTGTTTTTT,CAWRKTNLGLATNEKLFF
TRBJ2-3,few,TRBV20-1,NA,TGCAGTGCAATACCGACCTTTAATCGAAAGACAGATACGCAGTATTTT,CSAIPTFNRKTDTQYF
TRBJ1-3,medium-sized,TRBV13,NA,TGTGCCAGCAGCTTAGGAAGGGTTTCTGGAAACACCATATATTTT,CASSLGRVSGNTIYF
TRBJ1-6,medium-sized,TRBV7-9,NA,TGTGCCAGCAGCTCATTCGGGAATTCACCCCTCCACTTT,CASSSFGNSPLHF